The next 18 T cell receptor beta chains were all read from a single sample in a study of blood T cells in healthy people across ages. Using a J-beta primer mix together with a sample-barcoded 5' primer, a second PCR was run for roughly 7 to 12 cycles. Via MiXCR, TCRdb re-called the 5' RACE reads, giving one row per CDR3 protein. Here the sample spans hundreds of thousands of distinct CDR3 sequences, approximately 49% being singletons. The sequenced material came from blood. The source of these receptors is a woman in her sixties in good health.

This clonotype was counted ten times or more. The chain joins TRBV29-1 to TRBJ2-4, with D perhaps TRBD1 (6 bases). Germline lookup yields CDR1 SQVTM and CDR2 ANQGSEA. This CDR3 is 13 amino acids long. V lost 3 bases to trimming and J lost 6 bases, with 12 bases between them. The CDR3 loop is CSVDQQGGNIQYF. DNA of the CDR3: TGCAGCGTTGACCAACAAGGGGGAAACATTCAGTACTTC. The full variable domain, with the rest looked up from reference TRBV29-1 and TRBJ2-4, is SAVISQKPSRDICQRGTSLTIQCQVDSQVTMMFWYRQQPGQSLTLIATANQGSEATYESGFVIDKFPISRPNLTFSTLTVSNMSPEDSSIYLCSVDQQGGNIQYFGAGTRLSVL.

V is TRBV7-3 and J is TRBJ2-5; TRBD1 agrees at 10 bases. After removal of 1 base from V and 4 bases from J, the junction contained 3 bases not matched to a gene. CDR1 and CDR2 from the germline V gene are SGHTA and FQGTGA. The CDR3 extends over 15 amino acids. As DNA, the CDR3 is TGTGCCAGCAGCTTAAGACAGGGGGCGGGAGAGACCCAGTACTTC. Translated, it gives CASSLRQGAGETQYF.

The table lists this clonotype with a few counts. The chain links TRBV5-1 to TRBJ1-2; D is perhaps TRBD1 (6 bases). V was pared by 0 bases and J by 0 bases, with 6 bases between. The germline gives CDR1 SGHRS, CDR2 YFSETQ. The CDR3 loop spans 14 amino acids. CDR3 bases: TGCGCCAGCAGCTTGGGGACAGCTAACTATGGCTACACCTTC. Its translation is CASSLGTANYGYTF.

This clonotype was counted only a few times. The chain has TRBV20-1 and TRBJ2-1, with D unclear. V lost 6 bases to trimming and J lost 6 bases, with 12 bases between them. Germline CDR1 and CDR2: DFQATT and SNEGSKA (reference sequence). The CDR3 length is 12 residues. The CDR3 DNA sequence: TGCAGTGCCCCCGTCGTTCTCAATGAGCAGTTCTTC. It translates to CSAPVVLNEQFF.

V is TRBV10-3 and J is TRBJ1-1; TRBD1 agrees at 9 bases. Germline trimming cut 4 bases from V and 9 bases from J; bases unmatched to any gene: 6. There are 13 residues in the CDR3. Germline values: CDR1 ENHRY, CDR2 SYGVKD. CDR3 in DNA: TGTGCCATCAGTGGGACGGACAGGGGAAAAGCTTTCTTT. This encodes CAISGTDRGKAFF.

CDR3: CASSLFDGVGVSYEQYF. CDR3 sequence (DNA): TGTGCCAGCAGCTTATTTGATGGTGTGGGTGTCTCCTACGAGCAGTACTTC. The chain combines TRBV7-9 with TRBJ2-7, with D unclear. Germline-derived CDR1 and CDR2 are SEHNR and FQNEAQ (reference sequence). Trimming took 2 bases from V and 0 from J, leaving 17 bases between them. The CDR3 is 17 amino acids.

At least ten counts were recorded for this clonotype. Mismatch with germline at one junction end may stem from a read error. The J gene is TRBJ2-5, the V gene TRBV5-1, with D possibly being TRBD1 or TRBD2 (5 bases each). The CDR3 is made up of 14 amino acids. Germline V CDR1 and CDR2: SGHRS, YFSETQ. The CDR3 nucleotides are TGTGCCAGCAGCTTGGGGCCGGGACAAGAGACCCAGTACTTC. Its translation: CASSLGPGQETQYF.

This clonotype turned up a few times. V gene TRBV3-1 combines with J gene TRBJ2-4; the match to TRBD2 covers 9 bases. In germline, CDR1 is LGHDT, CDR2 YNNKEL (reference sequence). The CDR3 length is 14 residues. The trim removed 3 bases at V and 9 bases at J, leaving 6 bases unmatched. CDR3 sequence (DNA): TGTGCCAGCAGCCAGGGTAGCGGGAGAGGCATTCAGTACTTC. Translating it yields CASSQGSGRGIQYF.

The chain has TRBV18 and TRBJ1-4; 7 bases are shared with TRBD1. The CDR3 loop spans 14 amino acids. Germline CDR1 reads KGHSH; CDR2 reads LQKENI. Unmatched junction bases numbered 2, after V lost 1 base and J lost 6 bases. Here the CDR3 DNA reads TGTGCCAGCTCACCACAGGGGGCAGATGAAAAACTGTTTTTT. Amino acids: CASSPQGADEKLFF. Combining the CDR3 with reference TRBV18 and TRBJ1-4 gives the whole variable domain NAGVMQNPRHLVRRRGQEARLRCSPMKGHSHVYWYRQLPEEGLKFMVYLQKENIIDESGMPKERFSAEFPKEGPSILRIQQVVRGDSAAYFCASSPQGADEKLFFGSGTQLSVL.

The gene calls are TRBV28 and TRBJ2-7; the D gene is possibly TRBD2 (6 bases). The CDR3 is made up of 13 amino acids. V was clipped by 5 bases and J by 4 bases, with 12 bases between them. Germline V gene data show CDR1 as MDHEN and CDR2 as SYDVKM. CDR3 protein: CASSLLGRYEQYF. DNA for the CDR3: TGTGCCAGCAGTCTCCTGGGGAGGTACGAGCAGTACTTC.

The V gene is TRBV29-1, the J gene TRBJ2-1; possibly TRBD2 for D (6 bases). The J call could be wrong; TRBJ2-7 is a better fit for the DNA end. Germline values: CDR1 SQVTM, CDR2 ANQGSEA. This CDR3 region has 13 residues. CDR3 DNA: TGCAGCGTTGAACCCGGGAGTAACAATGAGCAGTACTTC. It yields the protein CSVEPGSNNEQYF.

The rearrangement links TRBV4-2 to TRBJ1-4; D is uncertain. Germline V CDR1 and CDR2: LGHNA, YNFKEQ. The CDR3 covers 14 residues. V was clipped by 4 bases and J by 3 bases, with 9 bases between them. The CDR3 reads CASSLDRANEKLFF. The CDR3 DNA sequence: TGTGCCAGCAGCCTGGACCGAGCTAATGAAAAACTGTTTTTT.

This clonotype came up once. This chain uses TRBV20-1 with TRBJ2-5; TRBD1 aligns across 7 bases. The V segment lost 5 bases and the J segment 5 bases; nucleotides outside the gene matches: 8. Looked up from germline, CDR1 is DFQATT and CDR2 is SNEGSKA (reference sequence). CDR3 length: 13 residues. The CDR3 reads CSAYYRGGETQYF. The CDR3 DNA follows: TGCAGTGCTTACTACAGGGGTGGCGAGACCCAGTACTTC.

J is TRBJ2-5 and V is TRBV9; either TRBD1 or TRBD2 may fit D (5 bases each). Trimming cost V 0 bases and J 2 bases, with 11 bases left between them. Per germline, CDR1 SGDLS and CDR2 YYNGEE. The CDR3 loop spans 15 amino acids. The CDR3 DNA follows: TGTGCCAGCAGCGTAGCCACGGGACGTCAAGAGACCCAGTACTTC. Translation gives CASSVATGRQETQYF.

The chain carries TRBV5-1 and TRBJ2-3, with 7 bases aligning to TRBD1. The CDR3 is made up of 15 amino acids. Germline V gene sequence: CDR1 SGHRS, CDR2 YFSETQ. Trimming removed 7 bases from V and 5 bases from J; junction bases left unmatched: 13. The DNA for the CDR3 is TGCGCCAGCCAAGGTCCGGGACAGCGAAAAGATACGCAGTATTTT. Translated, it gives CASQGPGQRKDTQYF.

This sequence joins TRBV29-1 and TRBJ1-1; D is perhaps TRBD1 (5 bases). The CDR3 sequence is 13 residues long. The ends were cut back, 4 bases at V and 1 base at J, with 10 bases in the middle. Germline V gene data show CDR1 as SQVTM and CDR2 as ANQGSEA. In DNA form, the CDR3 reads TGCAGCGTTGTGAGCAGGGAGAACACTGAAGCTTTCTTT. Protein: CSVVSRENTEAFF.

There are a few counts of this clonotype. The chain employs TRBV25-1 and TRBJ1-6, with 8 bases lining up with TRBD1. The germline V gene encodes CDR1 MGHDK and CDR2 SYGVNS. J was trimmed by 10 bases and V by 8 bases; bases with no gene match: 10. CDR3 length: 14 residues. The CDR3 sequence: CASEEGQGSSPLHF. For the CDR3, the DNA is TGTGCCAGCGAAGAAGGACAGGGATCCTCACCCCTCCACTTT.

The chain combines TRBV29-1 with TRBJ2-3, with TRBD2 matching over 7 bases. The CDR3 has 14 amino acids. Trimming cost V 7 bases and J 2 bases; bases outside gene matches: 9. CDR1 and CDR2 from the germline V gene are SQVTM and ANQGSEA. CDR3 DNA: TGCAGCGCGAAAGACCTAGCGGCCACAGATACGCAGTATTTT. This codes for CSAKDLAATDTQYF.